The 28 T cell receptor beta chains listed next were all sequenced from one sample in a study of blood T cell repertoires in COVID-19 (dated by TCRdb to between 2020 and 2021). The receptor library was made with the immunoSEQ multiplex PCR assay. TCRdb took over this immuneACCESS table, retaining in-frame rearrangements with V and J assigned. Such tables are incomplete; in checked studies, under half of the missing clones stem from an unresolved V gene, and the remainder is unexplained. The sample table lists 150,000 to 250,000 clones, approximately 83% of them with a count of one. Of the sample, 6% to 8% falls within the top ten clones. The material sequenced was PBMCs or T cells enriched from blood (not recorded which). These TCRs come from a man aged 35 to 55 who had recovered from COVID-19.

The chain couples TRBV6-2 or TRBV6-3 to TRBJ2-1; maybe TRBD2 (6 bases). This CDR3 spans 13 amino acids. Germline CDR1 reads MNHEY; CDR2 reads SVGEGT. V lost 6 bases, J lost 0 bases, and 6 bases lay in between. As DNA, the CDR3 is TGTGCCAGCAGCGGGAGCTCCTACAATGAGCAGTTCTTC. This codes for CASSGSSYNEQFF.

The CDR3 reads CASSLGPRASNEKLFF. The CDR3 nucleotides read TGTGCCAGCAGCTTAGGTCCGCGGGCATCGAATGAAAAACTGTTTTTT. The rearrangement links TRBV7-2 to TRBJ1-4, with D uncertain. CDR3 length equals 16 residues. Germline assignment: CDR1 SGHTA and CDR2 FQGNSA. V was cut by 1 base and J by 5 bases, with 14 bases left in between.

With respect to this clone: Other DNA sequences in this specimen translate into the identical CDR3. The V call is TRBV30, the J call TRBJ2-5; a weak D match, TRBD1 (6 bases). CDR3 length equals 13 residues. Trimming took off 0 bases at V and 2 bases at J, with 7 bases between the two ends. Looked up from germline, CDR1 is GTSNPN and CDR2 is SVGIG (reference sequence). The DNA for the CDR3 is TGTGCCTGGAGTGTGCAGGGGCAAGAGACCCAGTACTTC. Protein product: CAWSVQGQETQYF.

This chain links TRBV6-5 with TRBJ1-2; the match to TRBD1 covers 8 bases. The germline gives CDR1 MNHEY, CDR2 SVGAGI. CDR3 size: 14 residues. V lost 6 bases to trimming and J lost 6 bases; unmatched junction nucleotides: 9. The CDR3 sequence: CASRDDRGSNGYTF. Here the CDR3 DNA reads TGTGCCAGCAGAGACGACAGGGGATCGAATGGCTACACCTTC.

The chain's CDR3 is CASSPTGVTGYTF. The DNA of the CDR3 is TGTGCCAGCAGCCCCACAGGGGTAACTGGCTACACCTTC. V and J are TRBV5-5 and TRBJ1-2, with 7 bases matching TRBD1. Germline-derived CDR1 and CDR2 are SGHKS and YYEKEE (reference sequence). CDR3 length: 13 amino acids. The trim removed 4 bases at V and 7 bases at J, leaving 7 bases unmatched. Full variable domain (remainder filled in from reference TRBV5-5 and TRBJ1-2): DAGVTQSPTHLIKTRGQQVTLRCSPISGHKSVSWYQQVLGQGPQFIFQYYEKEERGRGNFPDRFSARQFPNYSSELNVNALLLGDSALYLCASSPTGVTGYTFGSGTRLTVV.

This sequence joins TRBV6-5 and TRBJ2-7, with 7 bases matching TRBD2. The V gene's germline CDR1 is MNHEY and CDR2 SVGAGI. There are 16 residues in the CDR3. The trim removed 0 bases at V and 0 bases at J, leaving 5 bases unmatched. The CDR3, as DNA: TGTGCCAGCAGTTACTCGGGGGGGTTGGTCTCCTACGAGCAGTACTTC. Its translation: CASSYSGGLVSYEQYF.

The V gene is TRBV5-6, the J gene TRBJ1-2; D is possibly TRBD1 (6 bases). Trimming removed 2 bases from V and 4 bases from J, with 12 bases in between. Germline-derived CDR1 and CDR2 are SGHDT and YYEEEE. CDR3 length: 14 amino acids. In DNA form, the CDR3 reads TGTGCCAGCAGCTTTTCACAGGGCGGCTATGGCTACACCTTC. Translation gives CASSFSQGGYGYTF.

This clone has just a few counts. The chain joins TRBV28 to TRBJ2-5; D is perhaps TRBD1 (6 bases). Germline CDR1 and CDR2: MDHEN and SYDVKM. CDR3 length: 16 amino acids. V was shortened by 3 bases and J by 1 base, with 15 bases between the two germline ends. Here the CDR3 reads CASSFAAGARQETQYF. CDR3 nucleotide sequence: TGTGCCAGCAGTTTCGCCGCAGGGGCCCGCCAAGAGACCCAGTACTTC.

The chain carries TRBV13 and TRBJ2-7, with D possibly TRBD1 on 6 matching bases. The ends were cut back, 8 bases at V and 5 bases at J, with 37 bases in the middle. From germline, CDR1 is PRHDT and CDR2 FYEKMQ (reference sequence). The CDR3 has 20 amino acids. CDR3 loop: CASQSGLGKRRKEQGNEQYF. The CDR3 nucleotides are TGTGCCAGCCAGTCTGGGCTGGGGAAACGTAGAAAGGAACAGGGAAACGAGCAGTACTTC. The full variable domain, with the rest looked up from reference TRBV13 and TRBJ2-7, is AAGVIQSPRHLIKEKRETATLKCYPIPRHDTVYWYQQGPGQDPQFLISFYEKMQSDKGSIPDRFSAQQFSDYHSELNMSSLELGDSALYFCASQSGLGKRRKEQGNEQYFGPGTRLTVT.

The chain combines TRBV9 with TRBJ2-5; 10 nucleotides align to TRBD2. With 4 bases clipped from V and 5 bases from J, the junction kept 14 bases outside the gene matches. The CDR3 length is 17 residues. CDR1 and CDR2 from the germline V gene are SGDLS and YYNGEE. The chain's CDR3 is CASSSISSGGARETQYF. The CDR3 DNA is TGTGCCAGCAGCTCAATCTCCAGCGGGGGGGCTCGGGAGACCCAGTACTTC.

The chain uses TRBV4-3 and TRBJ1-4, with D possibly matching TRBD1 (6 bases). The germline V gene has CDR1 LGHNA and CDR2 YSLEER. Trimming took off 1 base at V and 5 bases at J, with 23 bases between the two ends. The CDR3 is 19 amino acids. The CDR3 protein is CASSQGYPRRQDKNEKLFF. Here the CDR3 DNA reads TGCGCCAGCAGCCAAGGTTATCCAAGAAGACAGGATAAGAATGAAAAACTGTTTTTT.

V usage is TRBV28 and J usage is TRBJ1-2; D is possibly TRBD1 (6 bases). Germline V gene lookup returns CDR1 MDHEN and CDR2 SYDVKM. CDR3 length equals 12 residues. Between the trimmed V and J ends, which lost 3 bases and 8 bases, there was a span of 10 bases. Here the CDR3 reads CASSFGGRGYTF. CDR3 bases: TGTGCCAGCAGTTTCGGGGGGCGAGGCTACACCTTC.

This chain links TRBV4-2 with TRBJ2-1, with TRBD2 as a possible D gene (6 bases). Germline V gene lookup returns CDR1 LGHNA and CDR2 YNFKEQ. The CDR3 has 15 residues. Deletions cut 0 bases from V and 3 bases from J, with 9 bases between. DNA of the CDR3: TGTGCCAGCAGCCAAGACGGGGGAAGCTACAATGAGCAGTTCTTC. Translating gives CASSQDGGSYNEQFF.

This sequence joins TRBV5-1 and TRBJ2-3; 10 bases align to TRBD1. Per germline, CDR1 SGHRS and CDR2 YFSETQ. This CDR3 is 14 amino acids long. V shed 3 bases and J 6 bases; nucleotides not matched to a gene: 4. CDR3 sequence: CASSWGQGRDTQYF. The CDR3 coding sequence is TGCGCCAGCAGCTGGGGACAGGGGCGGGATACGCAGTATTTT.

The chain carries TRBV5-4 and TRBJ1-4; D possibly corresponds to TRBD1 (6 bases). Germline V gene lookup returns CDR1 SGHNT and CDR2 YYREEE (reference sequence). V lost 4 bases, J lost 3 bases, and 10 bases lay in between. The CDR3 is 14 amino acids. Written as DNA, the CDR3 is TGTGCCAGCAGCAGGGGGGGAGCTAATGAAAAACTGTTTTTT. Its protein product is CASSRGGANEKLFF.

This chain connects TRBV2 to TRBJ1-2; D unclear. V was clipped by 7 bases and J by 1 base, with 13 bases between them. The CDR3 runs to 14 residues. The germline gives CDR1 SNHLY, CDR2 FYNNEI. DNA for the CDR3: TGTGCCAGCACTAAATTGAGAAATAACTATGGCTACACCTTC. Translation gives CASTKLRNNYGYTF.

J is TRBJ1-2 and V is TRBV6-2 or TRBV6-3, with 9 bases lining up with TRBD1. With V trimmed by 2 bases and J by 3 bases, 4 bases remained unmatched. The CDR3 loop spans 15 amino acids. CDR1 MNHEY and CDR2 SVGEGT come from the germline V gene. CDR3 nucleotide sequence: TGTGCCAGCAGTTACCTCGGACAGGGGCACTATGGCTACACCTTC. Protein product: CASSYLGQGHYGYTF.

V and J are TRBV6-2 or TRBV6-3 and TRBJ2-7, with D tentatively TRBD1 (6 bases). Germline V gene lookup returns CDR1 MNHEY and CDR2 SVGEGT. Deletions cut 5 bases from V and 7 bases from J, with 24 bases between. This CDR3 has 16 residues. The DNA for the CDR3 is TGTGCCAGCAGTGCACCGGGGTGGGGGCGAGATAGGGAGCAGTACTTC. This gives the protein CASSAPGWGRDREQYF.

This clone occurred a few times. The rearrangement joins TRBV19 to TRBJ1-1; possible D gene TRBD1, 5 bases. Germline V gene sequence: CDR1 LNHDA, CDR2 SQIVND (reference sequence). Trimming pared 6 bases from V and 3 bases from J, leaving 14 bases between. This CDR3 has 14 amino acids. The CDR3 DNA follows: TGTGCCAGTAGCAGAGGTCTCAGGGACACTGAAGCTTTCTTT. Its protein product is CASSRGLRDTEAFF. Full variable domain (remainder filled in from reference TRBV19 and TRBJ1-1): DGGITQSPKYLFRKEGQNVTLSCEQNLNHDAMYWYRQDPGQGLRLIYYSQIVNDFQKGDIAEGYSVSREKKESFPLTVTSAQKNPTAFYLCASSRGLRDTEAFFGQGTRLTVV.

V and J are TRBV19 and TRBJ1-4, with 9 bases lining up with TRBD1. The CDR3 sequence is 18 residues long. J was trimmed by 0 bases and V by 5 bases; bases with no gene match: 10. The V gene's germline CDR1 is LNHDA and CDR2 SQIVND (reference sequence). The CDR3, as DNA: TGTGCCAGTAGTGCGCCGCGGGACAGGGACTCAACTAATGAAAAACTGTTTTTT. Its translation is CASSAPRDRDSTNEKLFF.

This chain connects TRBV5-4 to TRBJ2-7, with D perhaps TRBD1 (6 bases). The V gene's germline CDR1 is SGHNT and CDR2 YYREEE (reference sequence). V gave up 4 bases and J gave up 0 bases, with 17 bases separating them. This CDR3 region has 16 residues. As DNA, the CDR3 is TGTGCCAGCAGCCCTACAGGGACGGATAACTCCTACGAGCAGTACTTC. This sequence encodes CASSPTGTDNSYEQYF.

V is TRBV30 and J is TRBJ2-7; 7 nucleotides match TRBD1. Germline V gives CDR1 GTSNPN, CDR2 SVGIG (reference sequence). V dropped 1 base and J dropped 5; count of bases not matched to a gene: 8. The CDR3 has 14 residues. This CDR3 is CAWSEGQPRNEQYF. The DNA for the CDR3 is TGTGCCTGGAGTGAGGGACAGCCCAGGAACGAGCAGTACTTC.

The rearrangement links TRBV6-2 or TRBV6-3 to TRBJ1-2; D is possibly TRBD1 (6 bases). V dropped 1 base and J dropped 4 bases, with 7 bases sitting between them. The CDR3 covers 13 residues. Looked up from germline, CDR1 is MNHEY and CDR2 is SVGEGT. Here the CDR3 reads CASSYLDSYGYTF. Here the CDR3 DNA reads TGTGCCAGCAGTTACTTGGACAGCTATGGCTACACCTTC.

The chain has TRBV11-3 and TRBJ1-2; D unclear. V was trimmed by 4 bases and J by 2 bases, leaving 14 bases between them. The germline CDR1 and CDR2 sequences are SGHNT and YENEEA. The CDR3 is 15 amino acids. CDR3 residues: CASSSHPTANYGYTF. The CDR3 DNA reads TGTGCCAGCAGCTCCCACCCTACAGCAAACTATGGCTACACCTTC.

The J gene is TRBJ1-1, the V gene TRBV9; D gene unclear. CDR1 is SGDLS and CDR2 is YYNGEE in the germline V gene. The CDR3 totals 13 residues. V lost 0 bases to trimming and J lost 6 bases, with 9 bases between them. Written as DNA, the CDR3 is TGTGCCAGCAGCGTAGGCGTTTTGGCTGAAGCTTTCTTT. Translation: CASSVGVLAEAFF.

The V call is TRBV21-1, the J call TRBJ1-1. TRBV21-1 is reported as a pseudogene. The CDR3 contains 15 residues. In DNA, the CDR3 is TGTGCCAGCAGCCCCCCTAGGAGACGGTACACTGAAGCTTTCTTT. Translation: CASSPPRRRYTEAFF.

The rearrangement joins TRBV27 to TRBJ1-6; no clear D. The CDR3 consists of 16 residues. V dropped 6 bases and J dropped 10 bases, with 22 bases sitting between them. Germline V gives CDR1 MNHEY, CDR2 SMNVEV (reference sequence). CDR3 sequence (DNA): TGTGCCAGCAGCTTTCGTAGTGAGAGGAGGATATCACCCCTCCACTTT. It is translated as CASSFRSERRISPLHF.

This clone came up many times. Other DNA sequences in the sample encode the same CDR3. This chain uses TRBV19 with TRBJ2-6; D remains unclear. There are 15 residues in the CDR3. V lost 3 bases to trimming and J lost 1 base, with 7 bases between them. Germline V CDR1 and CDR2: LNHDA, SQIVND (reference sequence). The CDR3 DNA reads TGTGCCAGTAGTATCGGGTCGTCTGGGGCCAACGTCCTGACTTTC. Residues: CASSIGSSGANVLTF.